Listed below are T cell receptor beta chains from one sample, sequenced in a study of blood T cell repertoires in COVID-19. Produced via immunoSEQ multiplex PCR; TCRdb's table is partial and in-frame only. This table has 280,000 or so clones, 90% appearing once. Sequenced material: PBMCs or T cells enriched from blood (not recorded which). Every receptor here comes from a young woman with acute COVID-19. CDR3s include the opening cysteine and the closing phenylalanine or tryptophan.

v_call	j_call	cdr3_aa
TRBV27	TRBJ2-5	CASSPGQGGKQETQYF
TRBV19	TRBJ1-5	CASSIRSWDRGLYQPQHF
TRBV28	TRBJ2-2	CASSLAGGPYTGELFF
TRBV18	TRBJ2-5	CASSPPTAGGETQYF
TRBV7-2	TRBJ2-7	CASSLGGRNPDEQYF
TRBV12-3/TRBV12-4	TRBJ2-7	CASSFKRGNEQYF
TRBV4-2	TRBJ1-6	CASSQDGGNSPLHF
TRBV28	TRBJ2-3	CASSTPVQRGGLSTDTQYF
TRBV5-1	TRBJ2-7	CASIGDNYEQYF
TRBV12-3/TRBV12-4	TRBJ2-7	CASRGGQGFEQYF
TRBV9	TRBJ1-1	CASSVRAGDVPEAFF
TRBV4-1	TRBJ2-7	CASMGYGTGSYEQYF